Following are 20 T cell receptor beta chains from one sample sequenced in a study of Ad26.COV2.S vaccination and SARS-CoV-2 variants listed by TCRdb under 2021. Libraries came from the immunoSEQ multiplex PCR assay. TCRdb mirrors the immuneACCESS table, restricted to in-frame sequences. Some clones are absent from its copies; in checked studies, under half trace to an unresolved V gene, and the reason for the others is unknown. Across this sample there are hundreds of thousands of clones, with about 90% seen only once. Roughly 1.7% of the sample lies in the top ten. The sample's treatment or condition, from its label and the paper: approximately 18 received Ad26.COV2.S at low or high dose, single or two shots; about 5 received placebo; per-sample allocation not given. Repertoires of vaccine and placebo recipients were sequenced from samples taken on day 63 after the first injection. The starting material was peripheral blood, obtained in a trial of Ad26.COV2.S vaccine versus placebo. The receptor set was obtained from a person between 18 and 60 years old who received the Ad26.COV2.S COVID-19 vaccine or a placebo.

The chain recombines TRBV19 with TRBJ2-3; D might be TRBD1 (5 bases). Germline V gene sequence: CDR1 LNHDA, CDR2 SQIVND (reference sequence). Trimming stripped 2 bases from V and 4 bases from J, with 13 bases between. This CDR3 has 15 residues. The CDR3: CASSIQGQRADTQYF. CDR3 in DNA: TGTGCCAGTAGTATACAGGGCCAACGGGCAGATACGCAGTATTTT. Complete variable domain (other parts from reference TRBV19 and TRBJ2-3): DGGITQSPKYLFRKEGQNVTLSCEQNLNHDAMYWYRQDPGQGLRLIYYSQIVNDFQKGDIAEGYSVSREKKESFPLTVTSAQKNPTAFYLCASSIQGQRADTQYFGPGTRLTVL.

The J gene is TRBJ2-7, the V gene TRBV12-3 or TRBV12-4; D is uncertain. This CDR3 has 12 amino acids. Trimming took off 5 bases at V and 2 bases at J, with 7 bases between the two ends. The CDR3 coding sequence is TGTGCCAGCAGTGGGATCACCTACGAGCAGTACTTC. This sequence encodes CASSGITYEQYF.

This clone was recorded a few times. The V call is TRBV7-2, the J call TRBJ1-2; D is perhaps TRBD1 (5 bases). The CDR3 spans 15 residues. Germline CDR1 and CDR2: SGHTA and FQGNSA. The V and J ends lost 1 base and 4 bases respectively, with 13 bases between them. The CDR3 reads CASSLGGGQSYGYTF. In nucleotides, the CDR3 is TGTGCCAGCAGCTTAGGGGGCGGGCAGTCCTATGGCTACACCTTC.

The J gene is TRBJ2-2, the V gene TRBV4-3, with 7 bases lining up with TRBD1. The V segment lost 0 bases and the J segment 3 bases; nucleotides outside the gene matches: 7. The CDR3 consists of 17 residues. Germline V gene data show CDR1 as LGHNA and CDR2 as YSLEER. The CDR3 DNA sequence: TGCGCCAGCAGCCAAGATCCAGCAGGGGGATACACCGGGGAGCTGTTTTTT. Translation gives CASSQDPAGGYTGELFF.

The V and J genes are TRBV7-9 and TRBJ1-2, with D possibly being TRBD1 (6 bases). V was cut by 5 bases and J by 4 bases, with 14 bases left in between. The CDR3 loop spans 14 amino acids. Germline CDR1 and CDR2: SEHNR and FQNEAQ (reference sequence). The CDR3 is CASSPDRSPYGYTF. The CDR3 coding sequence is TGTGCCAGCAGCCCTGACAGGAGCCCCTATGGCTACACCTTC.

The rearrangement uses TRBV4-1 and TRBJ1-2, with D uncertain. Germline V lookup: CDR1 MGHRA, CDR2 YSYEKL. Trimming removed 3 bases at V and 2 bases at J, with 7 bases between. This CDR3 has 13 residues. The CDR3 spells CASSQRINYGYTF. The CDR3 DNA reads TGCGCCAGCAGCCAGCGGATAAACTATGGCTACACCTTC.

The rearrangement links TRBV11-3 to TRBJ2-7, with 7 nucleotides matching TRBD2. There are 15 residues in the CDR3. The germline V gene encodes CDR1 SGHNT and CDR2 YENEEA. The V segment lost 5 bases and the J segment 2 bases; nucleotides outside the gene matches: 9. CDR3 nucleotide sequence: TGTGCCAGCAGCGCCCGGGGAGGGCCTCCCTACGAGCAGTACTTC. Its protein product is CASSARGGPPYEQYF.

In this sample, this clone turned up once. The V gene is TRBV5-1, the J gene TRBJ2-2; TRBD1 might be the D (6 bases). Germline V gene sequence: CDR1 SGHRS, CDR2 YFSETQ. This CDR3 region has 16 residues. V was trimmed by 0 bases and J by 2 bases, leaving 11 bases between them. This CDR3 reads CASSLAGAVNTGELFF. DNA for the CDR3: TGCGCCAGCAGCTTGGCAGGGGCCGTAAACACCGGGGAGCTGTTTTTT. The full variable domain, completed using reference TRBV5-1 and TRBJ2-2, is KAGVTQTPRYLIKTRGQQVTLSCSPISGHRSVSWYQQTPGQGLQFLFEYFSETQRNKGNFPGRFSGRQFSNSRSEMNVSTLELGDSALYLCASSLAGAVNTGELFFGEGSRLTVL.

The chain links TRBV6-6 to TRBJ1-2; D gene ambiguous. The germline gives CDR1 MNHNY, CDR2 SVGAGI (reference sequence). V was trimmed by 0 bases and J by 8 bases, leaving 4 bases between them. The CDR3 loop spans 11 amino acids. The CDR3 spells CASSYSEGYTF. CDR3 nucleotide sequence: TGTGCCAGCAGTTACTCGGAGGGCTACACCTTC.

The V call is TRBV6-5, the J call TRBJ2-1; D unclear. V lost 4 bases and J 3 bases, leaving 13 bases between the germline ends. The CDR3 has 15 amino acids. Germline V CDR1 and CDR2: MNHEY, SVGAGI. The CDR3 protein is CASSFGSVYYNEQFF. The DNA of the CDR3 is TGTGCCAGCAGTTTTGGTTCGGTTTACTACAATGAGCAGTTCTTC.

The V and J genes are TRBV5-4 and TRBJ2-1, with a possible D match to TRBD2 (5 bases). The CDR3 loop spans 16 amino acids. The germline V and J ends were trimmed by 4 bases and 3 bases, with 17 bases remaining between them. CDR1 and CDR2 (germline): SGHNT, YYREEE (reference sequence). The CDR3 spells CASSRLAGLYYNEQFF. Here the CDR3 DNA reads TGTGCCAGCAGCCGTCTCGCAGGACTTTACTACAATGAGCAGTTCTTC.

The CDR3 protein is CASSFGLGAGGQPQHF. In nucleotides, the CDR3 is TGTGCCAGCAGCTTCGGGTTGGGGGCGGGGGGTCAGCCCCAGCATTTT. This chain links TRBV7-2 with TRBJ1-5; TRBD1 is a possible D gene (6 bases). The length of the CDR3 is 16 residues. Germline CDR1 reads SGHTA; CDR2 reads FQGNSA. Trimming left V 3 bases short and J 6 bases short, with 18 bases between.

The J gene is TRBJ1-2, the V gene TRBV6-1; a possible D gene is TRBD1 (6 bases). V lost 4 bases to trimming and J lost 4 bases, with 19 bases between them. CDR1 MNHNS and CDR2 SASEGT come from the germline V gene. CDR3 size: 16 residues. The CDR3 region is CASSGLPTGLSYGYTF. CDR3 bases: TGTGCCAGCAGTGGTCTCCCCACAGGGCTCTCCTATGGCTACACCTTC.

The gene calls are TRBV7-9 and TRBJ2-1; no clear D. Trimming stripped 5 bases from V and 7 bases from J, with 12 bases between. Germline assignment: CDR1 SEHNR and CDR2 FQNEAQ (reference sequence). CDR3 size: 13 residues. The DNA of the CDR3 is TGTGCCAGCAGCCCCCGTTTTAGTAATGAGCAGTTCTTC. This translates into CASSPRFSNEQFF.

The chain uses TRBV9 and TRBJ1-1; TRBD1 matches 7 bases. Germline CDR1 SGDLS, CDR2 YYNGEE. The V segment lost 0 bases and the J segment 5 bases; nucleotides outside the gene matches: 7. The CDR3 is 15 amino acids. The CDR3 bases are TGTGCCAGCAGCGTAGCAGGGGGGTTGGTAACTGAAGCTTTCTTT. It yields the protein CASSVAGGLVTEAFF.

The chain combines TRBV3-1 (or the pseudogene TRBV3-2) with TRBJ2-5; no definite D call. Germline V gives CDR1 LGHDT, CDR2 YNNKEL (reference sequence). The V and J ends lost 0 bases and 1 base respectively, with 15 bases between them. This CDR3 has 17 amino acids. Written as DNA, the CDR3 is TGTGCCAGCAGCCAAGAAATTCCGGGCCAGATCCAAGAGACCCAGTACTTC. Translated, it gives CASSQEIPGQIQETQYF.

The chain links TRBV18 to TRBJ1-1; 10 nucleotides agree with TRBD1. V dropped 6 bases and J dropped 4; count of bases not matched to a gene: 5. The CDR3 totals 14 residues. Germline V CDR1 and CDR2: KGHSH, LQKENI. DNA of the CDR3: TGTGCCAGCTCCCAGACAGGGGGCGTCACTGAAGCTTTCTTT. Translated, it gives CASSQTGGVTEAFF. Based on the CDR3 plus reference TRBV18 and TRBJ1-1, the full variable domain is NAGVMQNPRHLVRRRGQEARLRCSPMKGHSHVYWYRQLPEEGLKFMVYLQKENIIDESGMPKERFSAEFPKEGPSILRIQQVVRGDSAAYFCASSQTGGVTEAFFGQGTRLTVV.

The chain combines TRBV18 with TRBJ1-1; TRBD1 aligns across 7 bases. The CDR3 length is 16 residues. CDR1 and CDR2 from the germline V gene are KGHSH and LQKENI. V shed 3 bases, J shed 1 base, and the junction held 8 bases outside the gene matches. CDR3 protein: CASSPPLGTANTEAFF. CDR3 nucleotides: TGTGCCAGCTCACCTCCCTTGGGGACAGCGAACACTGAAGCTTTCTTT.

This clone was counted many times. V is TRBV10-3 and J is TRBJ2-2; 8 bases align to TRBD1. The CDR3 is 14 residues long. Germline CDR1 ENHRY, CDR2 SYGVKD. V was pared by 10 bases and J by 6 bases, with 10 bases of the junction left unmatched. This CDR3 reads CATSEDRESGELFF. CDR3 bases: TGTGCCACCTCCGAGGACAGGGAATCCGGGGAGCTGTTTTTT.

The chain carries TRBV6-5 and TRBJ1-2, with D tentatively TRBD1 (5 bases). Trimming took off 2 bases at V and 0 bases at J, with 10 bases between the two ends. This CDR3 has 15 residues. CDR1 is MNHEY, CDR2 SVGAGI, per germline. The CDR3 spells CASSYDRGANYGYTF. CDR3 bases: TGTGCCAGCAGTTACGACCGGGGGGCTAACTATGGCTACACCTTC.